The next 3 T cell receptor beta chains were all read from a single sample in a study of neoadjuvant anti-PD-1 for oral cavity cancer. Produced via immunoSEQ multiplex PCR; TCRdb's table is partial and in-frame only. The sample comprises 14,000 or so clones, about 76% of which are singletons, and under 3% rests with the top ten. Specified time point: after neoadjuvant nivolumab, at surgical resection. This specimen was PBMCs, taken after nivolumab (anti-PD-1) treatment. These TCRs come from a person aged 35 to 85 with oral cavity squamous cell carcinoma.

As to this clone: One junction end disagrees with the germline gene, perhaps due to a read error. The V gene is TRBV15, the J gene TRBJ2-7; 9 positions match TRBD2. The CDR3 runs 14 residues. Per the germline V gene, CDR1 is LNHNV and CDR2 is YYDKDF (reference sequence). CDR3 DNA: TGTGCCACCAACAGAGCGGGAGGCCTGGACGAGCAGTACTTC. Its protein is CATNRAGGLDEQYF.

This sequence joins TRBV19 and TRBJ2-1; TRBD1 might be the D (5 bases). This CDR3 region has 15 residues. Trimming pared 7 bases from V and 0 bases from J, leaving 13 bases between. From germline, CDR1 is LNHDA and CDR2 SQIVND (reference sequence). The CDR3 sequence: CASTETDSSYNEQFF. DNA of the CDR3: TGTGCCAGTACTGAGACAGACAGCTCCTACAATGAGCAGTTCTTC.

This rearrangement joins TRBV9 to TRBJ2-3; D call uncertain. Trimming left V 0 bases short and J 3 bases short, with 8 bases between. The germline V gene encodes CDR1 SGDLS and CDR2 YYNGEE. The CDR3 loop spans 14 amino acids. The CDR3 sequence is CASSVALITDTQYF. The CDR3 bases are TGTGCCAGCAGCGTAGCCTTGATTACAGATACGCAGTATTTT.